These 6 T cell receptor beta chains share one sample of origin, sequenced in a study of T cells in Graves' hyperthyroidism and ophthalmopathy. There were TCR beta CDR3 regions amplified from RNA transcripts. A set of HTBI primers served as the primers for a first-round RT-PCR of the TCR CDR3. One entry per CDR3 protein results from TCRdb running MiXCR on the multiplex PCR reads. The sample records some 270,000 distinct CDR3 sequences, roughly an eighth being singletons. The sample was blood. The receptors were sampled from a woman aged 40 to 49 with Graves' hyperthyroidism.

This clonotype was observed at least ten times. This chain connects TRBV2 to TRBJ2-7, with 7 positions matching TRBD1. Trimming at V came to 8 bases and at J to 2 bases, leaving 9 bases not matched to a gene. This CDR3 region has 14 residues. Germline assignment: CDR1 SNHLY and CDR2 FYNNEI. The CDR3 protein is CASSRTGETYEQYF. The CDR3, as DNA: TGTGCCAGCTCCCGAACAGGGGAGACCTACGAGCAGTACTTC.

This clonotype was seen many times. The rearrangement links TRBV11-2 to TRBJ1-4; possibly TRBD1 for D (6 bases). Germline-derived CDR1 and CDR2 are SGHAT and FQNNGV. The CDR3 has 17 amino acids. The V and J ends lost 5 bases and 1 base respectively, with 17 bases between them. The chain's CDR3 is CASSIGGAVGTNEKLFF. As DNA, the CDR3 is TGTGCCAGCAGCATCGGGGGGGCTGTTGGAACTAATGAAAAACTGTTTTTT.

The chain joins TRBV20-1 to TRBJ1-2; the D is unclear. Deletions cut 7 bases from V and 7 bases from J, with 16 bases between. This CDR3 contains 12 residues. CDR1 is DFQATT and CDR2 is SNEGSKA in the germline V gene (reference sequence). The CDR3 protein is CSVGKGSFGYTF. The DNA of the CDR3 is TGCAGTGTAGGCAAGGGTTCATTTGGCTACACCTTC.

In its sample, this clonotype was seen many times. A much larger clone lies a single base off, so this may be a read error. The chain carries TRBV28 and TRBJ1-6; D might be TRBD1 (6 bases). The CDR3 spans 16 residues. The V gene's germline CDR1 is MDHEN and CDR2 SYDVKM. With 10 bases removed from V and 6 bases from J, the gap between germline ends came to 22 bases. The CDR3 spells CANTSPVGGGNSPLHF. DNA of the CDR3: TGTGCCAACACCTCCCCCGTAGGGGGTGGTAATTCACCCCTCCACTTT.

The sample holds many counts of this clonotype. V and J are TRBV12-3 or TRBV12-4 and TRBJ2-3; unclear D gene. Trimming removed 6 bases from V and 1 base from J, with 11 bases in between. The CDR3 is 14 amino acids. The CDR3 spells CASRRQSGTDTQYF. DNA of the CDR3: TGTGCCAGCAGAAGACAAAGCGGCACAGATACGCAGTATTTT.

The chain employs TRBV20-1 and TRBJ2-1; TRBD1 agrees at 8 bases. Losses at the gene ends were 4 bases for V and 3 bases for J; bases not matched to a gene: 5. This CDR3 has 14 amino acids. Germline V lookup: CDR1 DFQATT, CDR2 SNEGSKA (reference sequence). The CDR3: CSATRTGYYNEQFF. CDR3 coding DNA: TGCAGTGCTACCAGGACAGGGTACTACAATGAGCAGTTCTTC.